This TCR beta chain was identified in a study of T-cell reconstitution after alpha-beta-depleted transplantation in children. Unique molecular identifiers were incorporated into the prepared TCRbeta library. MiXCR, run by TCRdb on the PCR reads, gives a single entry per CDR3 protein. Found here are about 74,000 distinct CDR3 sequences, 13% to 15% of them singletons; the top ten hold 27%. V trimming: 6 bases; J trimming: 5 bases; junction bases outside the gene matches: 10. The CDR3 has 13 amino acids. From germline, CDR1 is DFQATT and CDR2 SNEGSKA (reference sequence). Study outcomes and limitations: The authors attributed T-cell counts and diversity one year after transplant mostly to newly produced T cells. High day-60 TCRbeta diversity in some patients came from surviving recipient T cells and thymic progenitors. Where alpha-beta T cells came from about two months after transplant was reportedly several hundred expanded graft clones.

On this clonotype: The target antigen is unknown.

The sequence was collected from a male patient aged 2-9 years who had a stem cell transplant for acute lymphoblastic leukemia, so the T cells may come from the graft donor. The material was PBMCs, mostly from graft donor cells, obtained 180 days after TCRalphabeta/CD19-depleted stem cell transplant. V usage is TRBV20-1 and J usage is TRBJ2-7, with 7 bases matching TRBD2. DNA of the CDR3: TGCAGTGCCCCCACGCGGGGGTGGAACGAGCAGTACTTC. This sequence encodes CSAPTRGWNEQYF.